Listed here are 14 T cell receptor beta chains from one sample, sequenced in a study of neoadjuvant nivolumab and ipilimumab in lung cancer. Measured with immunoSEQ multiplex PCR; TCRdb has only the in-frame clones, and not every one. The sample has 20,000 to 25,000 clones; around 82% are singletons. The sample here was peripheral blood, taken before neoadjuvant nivolumab, alone or with ipilimumab. The receptors derive from an adult with non-small cell lung cancer.

The chain joins TRBV5-1 to TRBJ1-2, with D unresolved. Trimming left V 0 bases short and J 8 bases short, with 11 bases between. This CDR3 is 13 amino acids long. Germline V gene sequence: CDR1 SGHRS, CDR2 YFSETQ. This CDR3 reads CASSLERVGGYTF. CDR3 sequence (DNA): TGCGCCAGCAGCTTGGAGAGGGTAGGGGGCTACACCTTC.

The chain joins TRBV7-3 to TRBJ1-1; TRBD1 aligns across 8 bases. V lost 0 bases to trimming and J lost 11 bases; unmatched junction nucleotides: 8. CDR3 length: 14 amino acids. Germline-derived CDR1 and CDR2 are SGHTA and FQGTGA. The CDR3 protein is CASSLTSGGSLAFF. The DNA for the CDR3 is TGTGCCAGCAGCTTAACGTCAGGGGGCTCCCTTGCTTTCTTT.

V is TRBV11-3 and J is TRBJ2-7; TRBD1 or TRBD2 may be the D gene (5 bases each). Germline V gene data show CDR1 as SGHNT and CDR2 as YENEEA. Between the trimmed V and J ends, which lost 4 bases and 6 bases, there was a span of 22 bases. The CDR3 loop spans 16 amino acids. CDR3: CASSSRGDPLGSEQYF. The CDR3 coding sequence is TGTGCCAGCAGCTCTCGTGGGGACCCTCTAGGTTCCGAGCAGTACTTC. Looking up the rest from reference TRBV11-3 and TRBJ2-7 gives the full variable domain: EAGVVQSPRYKIIEKKQPVAFWCNPISGHNTLYWYLQNLGQGPELLIRYENEEAVDDSQLPKDRFSAERLKGVDSTLKIQPAELGDSAVYLCASSSRGDPLGSEQYFGPGTRLTVT.

The rearrangement links TRBV18 to TRBJ1-3; D unresolved. In germline, CDR1 is KGHSH, CDR2 LQKENI. Between the trimmed V and J ends, which lost 3 bases and 0 bases, there was a span of 9 bases. The CDR3 consists of 15 residues. DNA of the CDR3: TGTGCCAGCTCACCCGCCCGGAGCTCTGGAAACACCATATATTTT. This encodes CASSPARSSGNTIYF.

This chain links TRBV5-5 with TRBJ1-1; D not certain. CDR1 SGHKS and CDR2 YYEKEE come from the germline V gene (reference sequence). Trimming removed 1 base at V and 0 bases at J, with 4 bases between. The CDR3 length is 13 residues. The CDR3 sequence: CASSLRVNTEAFF. CDR3 nucleotide sequence: TGTGCCAGCAGCTTGCGGGTGAACACTGAAGCTTTCTTT.

This chain joins TRBV9 and TRBJ2-7; no definite D call. The CDR3 loop spans 12 amino acids. V was pared by 0 bases and J by 3 bases, with 4 bases between. Germline V gene sequence: CDR1 SGDLS, CDR2 YYNGEE. For the CDR3, the DNA is TGTGCCAGCAGCGTAGAGAACTACGAGCAGTACTTC. It translates to CASSVENYEQYF. The full variable domain, with the rest looked up from reference TRBV9 and TRBJ2-7, is DSGVTQTPKHLITATGQRVTLRCSPRSGDLSVYWYQQSLDQGLQFLIQYYNGEERAKGNILERFSAQQFPDLHSELNLSSLELGDSALYFCASSVENYEQYFGPGTRLTVT.

This clone has only a few counts. The V gene is TRBV4-1, the J gene TRBJ2-6; D remains unclear. There are 14 residues in the CDR3. Germline CDR1 and CDR2: MGHRA and YSYEKL. Trimming cost V 7 bases and J 2 bases, with 9 bases left between them. In DNA form, the CDR3 reads TGCGCCAGCAAAGACCTGACTGGGGCCAACGTCCTGACTTTC. This encodes CASKDLTGANVLTF.

The J gene is TRBJ2-7, the V gene TRBV9; D is undetermined. Germline V gene sequence: CDR1 SGDLS, CDR2 YYNGEE. The V end lost 8 bases, the J end lost 3 bases, and 15 bases lay between the germline ends. The CDR3 is made up of 13 amino acids. CDR3 sequence reads: CARIRTSLYEQYF. In nucleotides, the CDR3 is TGTGCCAGAATTAGGACCTCCCTCTACGAGCAGTACTTC.

The rearrangement joins TRBV7-3 to TRBJ2-2, with D tentatively TRBD1 (6 bases). CDR1 SGHTA and CDR2 FQGTGA come from the germline V gene. The V end was cut by 5 bases, the J end by 5 bases, with 9 bases between. The CDR3 runs to 13 residues. The CDR3 reads CASSDTGTGELFF. The CDR3 coding sequence is TGTGCCAGCAGCGATACAGGGACCGGGGAGCTGTTTTTT. Supplemented by reference TRBV7-3 and TRBJ2-2, the full variable domain reads GAGVSQTPSNKVTEKGKYVELRCDPISGHTALYWYRQSLGQGPEFLIYFQGTGAADDSGLPNDRFFAVRPEGSVSTLKIQRTERGDSAVYLCASSDTGTGELFFGEGSRLTVL.

The chain joins TRBV6-5 to TRBJ2-7; possible D gene TRBD1, 5 bases. Germline V lookup: CDR1 MNHEY, CDR2 SVGAGI. Trimming stripped 6 bases from V and 2 bases from J, with 11 bases between. This CDR3 region has 13 residues. The CDR3: CASSLGVTYEQYF. Written as DNA, the CDR3 is TGTGCCAGCAGCCTAGGGGTTACCTACGAGCAGTACTTC.

The chain is built from TRBV30 and TRBJ1-5, with 7 positions matching TRBD1. V dropped 2 bases and J dropped 11; count of bases not matched to a gene: 6. CDR1 is GTSNPN, CDR2 SVGIG, per germline (reference sequence). This CDR3 is built from 12 residues. Written as DNA, the CDR3 is TGTGCCTGGAGTAAGGACAGGCTTGCCCAGCATTTT. Translated: CAWSKDRLAQHF.

V usage is TRBV30 and J usage is TRBJ1-1; unclear D gene. The germline V gene encodes CDR1 GTSNPN and CDR2 SVGIG (reference sequence). This CDR3 contains 14 residues. Trimming removed 2 bases at V and 11 bases at J, with 21 bases between. CDR3 DNA: TGTGCCTGGAGTCCCATTATTGGACCCCGGCGCGCTTTCTTT. Translation gives CAWSPIIGPRRAFF. Combining the CDR3 with reference TRBV30 and TRBJ1-1 gives the whole variable domain SQTIHQWPATLVQPVGSPLSLECTVEGTSNPNLYWYRQAAGRGLQLLFYSVGIGQISSEVPQNLSASRPQDRQFILSSKKLLLSDSGFYLCAWSPIIGPRRAFFGQGTRLTVV.

The CDR3 protein is CASRTDYSYEQYF. The DNA of the CDR3 is TGTGCCAGCCGGACTGACTACTCCTACGAGCAGTACTTC. The chain combines TRBV6-5 with TRBJ2-7, with D possibly being TRBD2 (5 bases). The CDR3 contains 13 residues. Germline V CDR1 and CDR2: MNHEY, SVGAGI. With 8 bases removed from V and 0 bases from J, the gap between germline ends came to 11 bases.

The J gene is TRBJ2-5, the V gene TRBV7-2, with D uncertain. Trimming took off 1 base at V and 1 base at J, with 10 bases between the two ends. This CDR3 region has 15 residues. The V gene's germline CDR1 is SGHTA and CDR2 FQGNSA. The CDR3 spells CASSLVVGSQETQYF. The CDR3 DNA reads TGTGCCAGCAGCTTAGTCGTGGGCAGCCAAGAGACCCAGTACTTC.